The 28 T cell receptor beta chains in this list originate from one sample, sequenced in a study of cytomegalovirus exposure and HLA in healthy donors. Use of 60 Vbeta and 13 Jbeta primers characterized the PCR. TCRdb keeps only in-frame clones here, not all; method: immunoSEQ multiplex PCR. Its table records roughly 100,000 clones. Material for sequencing was PBMCs. These TCRs come from a middle-aged man in good health and CMV-seropositive.

The V and J genes are TRBV27 and TRBJ2-7; 8 bases are a match to TRBD1. The J segment lost 3 bases and the V segment lost 0 bases, leaving 10 bases of the junction unmatched. The CDR3 is 17 amino acids. Germline V gene lookup returns CDR1 MNHEY and CDR2 SMNVEV (reference sequence). CDR3 residues: CASSLSAGGDSGYEQYF. In DNA, the CDR3 is TGTGCCAGCAGTTTATCGGCAGGGGGCGATTCGGGCTACGAGCAGTACTTC.

This chain links TRBV6-1 with TRBJ2-7, with D perhaps matching TRBD2 (5 bases). Germline V lookup: CDR1 MNHNS, CDR2 SASEGT. Trimming took 5 bases from V and 2 from J, leaving 16 bases between them. CDR3 length: 15 residues. CDR3 nucleotides: TGTGCCAGCAGTCAGTCCGGAGGTGCCCCCTACGAGCAGTACTTC. It encodes CASSQSGGAPYEQYF.

The chain carries TRBV27 and TRBJ2-1; no definite D call. Between the trimmed V and J ends, which lost 4 bases and 3 bases, there was a span of 13 bases. CDR1 is MNHEY, CDR2 SMNVEV, per germline (reference sequence). The CDR3 loop spans 15 amino acids. The CDR3 DNA reads as TGTGCCAGCAGTTCTACCTACCCCCTCTACAATGAGCAGTTCTTC. It is translated as CASSSTYPLYNEQFF.

This chain joins TRBV6-5 and TRBJ1-1, with D maybe TRBD1 (6 bases). The CDR3 loop spans 14 amino acids. In germline, CDR1 is MNHEY, CDR2 SVGAGI. The V end lost 2 bases, the J end lost 4 bases, and 11 bases lay between the germline ends. CDR3 in DNA: TGTGCCAGCAGTTACACAACAGGGCCCACTGAAGCTTTCTTT. Translated: CASSYTTGPTEAFF.

This sequence joins TRBV7-9 and TRBJ2-1; weak D call: TRBD1 (6 bases). The V gene lost 4 bases and the J gene lost 7 bases, with 17 bases spanning the gap. The CDR3 runs to 15 residues. The germline V gene has CDR1 SEHNR and CDR2 FQNEAQ (reference sequence). The CDR3 DNA follows: TGTGCCAGCAGCTCTGGACAGTTCGGCGGTAATGAGCAGTTCTTC. Its protein product is CASSSGQFGGNEQFF. The complete variable domain, with remaining parts taken from reference TRBV7-9 and TRBJ2-1, reads DTGVSQNPRHKITKRGQNVTFRCDPISEHNRLYWYRQTLGQGPEFLTYFQNEAQLEKSRLLSDRFSAERPKGSFSTLEIQRTEQGDSAMYLCASSSGQFGGNEQFFGPGTRLTVL.

The chain recombines TRBV19 with TRBJ1-1; TRBD1 might be the D (5 bases). The CDR3 length is 16 residues. Germline V gene data show CDR1 as LNHDA and CDR2 as SQIVND (reference sequence). V was pared by 11 bases and J by 1 base, with 23 bases between. The CDR3 sequence is CAARLGKEGRNTEAFF. CDR3 bases: TGTGCCGCTCGGCTTGGGAAGGAGGGACGGAACACTGAAGCTTTCTTT. Together with reference TRBV19 and TRBJ1-1, the CDR3 gives the full variable domain: DGGITQSPKYLFRKEGQNVTLSCEQNLNHDAMYWYRQDPGQGLRLIYYSQIVNDFQKGDIAEGYSVSREKKESFPLTVTSAQKNPTAFYLCAARLGKEGRNTEAFFGQGTRLTVV.

The V call is TRBV29-1, the J call TRBJ2-5; TRBD2 matches 14 bases. Germline CDR1 is SQVTM and CDR2 is ANQGSEA. The CDR3 length is 16 residues. V lost 4 bases to trimming and J lost 6 bases; unmatched junction nucleotides: 10. The CDR3 sequence is CSVGVGLAGARQTQYF. CDR3 nucleotide sequence: TGCAGCGTTGGGGTGGGACTAGCGGGGGCCCGGCAGACCCAGTACTTC.

The chain combines TRBV6-1 with TRBJ2-7; 8 nucleotides agree with TRBD1. The junction had 4 bases not matched to a gene; V was cut back by 3 bases and J by 6 bases. From germline, CDR1 is MNHNS and CDR2 SASEGT. CDR3 length: 13 residues. The CDR3 coding sequence is TGTGCCAGCAGTGAGTTGACAGGGGCCGAGCAGTACTTC. Translating it yields CASSELTGAEQYF.

This rearrangement joins TRBV19 to TRBJ1-1; TRBD1 aligns across 9 bases. From germline, CDR1 is LNHDA and CDR2 SQIVND (reference sequence). V was pared by 3 bases and J by 1 base, with 6 bases of the junction left unmatched. The CDR3 is made up of 16 amino acids. The CDR3 DNA reads as TGTGCCAGTAGTATTCTACAGGGGGCAGGGAACACTGAAGCTTTCTTT. Amino acids: CASSILQGAGNTEAFF.

The chain links TRBV7-2 to TRBJ1-5, with a tentative D call TRBD1 (5 bases). V gave up 1 base and J gave up 0 bases, with 10 bases separating them. The germline V gene has CDR1 SGHTA and CDR2 FQGNSA. The CDR3 has 16 residues. CDR3 sequence reads: CASSLGAGNSNQPQHF. The DNA for the CDR3 is TGTGCCAGCAGCTTAGGGGCAGGGAATAGCAATCAGCCCCAGCATTTT.

V gene TRBV5-1 combines with J gene TRBJ2-1, with 11 bases that match TRBD2. Germline loops: CDR1 SGHRS, CDR2 YFSETQ. Losses at the gene ends were 0 bases for V and 8 bases for J; bases not matched to a gene: 7. The CDR3 has 16 residues. The CDR3, as DNA: TGCGCCAGCAGCTTGGGGCTAGCGGGAGGCTCTTATGAGCAGTTCTTC. As protein: CASSLGLAGGSYEQFF.

V is TRBV4-3 and J is TRBJ2-1, with 11 bases fitting TRBD2. CDR3 length equals 16 residues. Germline V lookup: CDR1 LGHNA, CDR2 YSLEER. V trimming: 0 bases; J trimming: 9 bases; junction bases outside the gene matches: 7. In nucleotides, the CDR3 is TGCGCCAGCAGCCAAGATCGGCTAGCGGGAGGCTTTGAGCAGTTCTTC. Translation: CASSQDRLAGGFEQFF.

V usage is TRBV4-2 and J usage is TRBJ1-4; no clear D. The CDR3 runs to 15 residues. Germline CDR1 is LGHNA and CDR2 is YNFKEQ. V dropped 1 base and J dropped 0 bases, with 6 bases sitting between them. The CDR3 is CASSQGSATNEKLFF. The CDR3 bases are TGTGCCAGCAGCCAAGGGTCAGCAACTAATGAAAAACTGTTTTTT.

The chain carries TRBV18 and TRBJ2-7; TRBD2 might be the D (5 bases). The ends were cut back, 4 bases at V and 1 base at J, with 11 bases in the middle. This CDR3 contains 14 residues. Germline CDR1 is KGHSH and CDR2 is LQKENI. The CDR3 DNA reads as TGTGCCAGCTCACTAAGTGAGGGTTCCTACGAGCAGTACGTC. Protein sequence: CASSLSEGSYEQYV.

As to this clone: One junction end does not reproduce the germline sequence, and a read error may be involved. The chain couples TRBV5-5 to TRBJ2-7, with TRBD2 matching 10 bases. Looked up from germline, CDR1 is SGHKS and CDR2 is YYEKEE (reference sequence). This CDR3 has 13 residues. The CDR3 loop is CASSLARLAGVYF. DNA for the CDR3: TGTGCCAGCAGCTTGGCCCGTCTAGCGGGAGTTTATTTC.

This chain connects TRBV11-3 to TRBJ1-2; D not certain. Trimming removed 0 bases at V and 2 bases at J, with 7 bases between. Germline loops: CDR1 SGHNT, CDR2 YENEEA. The CDR3 contains 14 residues. CDR3 in DNA: TGTGCCAGCAGCTTAGAAACGGGGAACTATGGCTACACCTTC. This codes for CASSLETGNYGYTF.

The V call is TRBV18, the J call TRBJ1-1; 7 bases match TRBD1. The junction had 4 bases not matched to a gene; V was cut back by 1 base and J by 2 bases. The CDR3 consists of 15 residues. Germline assignment: CDR1 KGHSH and CDR2 LQKENI. CDR3 nucleotide sequence: TGTGCCAGCTCACCACTGGCAGGGGGTAACACTGAAGCTTTCTTT. It codes for CASSPLAGGNTEAFF.

V usage is TRBV7-6 and J usage is TRBJ1-1; 7 bases map to TRBD1. V was clipped by 2 bases and J by 8 bases; unmatched bases: 2. Germline loops: CDR1 SGHVS, CDR2 FNYEAQ. The CDR3 has 12 amino acids. The CDR3 loop reads CASSLPGQEAFF. The DNA for the CDR3 is TGTGCCAGCAGCTTACCGGGACAGGAAGCTTTCTTT.

V is TRBV11-3 and J is TRBJ2-1; 10 bases fit TRBD2. Trimming cost V 3 bases and J 7 bases; bases outside gene matches: 0. There are 13 residues in the CDR3. CDR1 and CDR2 from the germline V gene are SGHNT and YENEEA. This chain's CDR3 is CASSLTSGNEQFF. The CDR3 DNA follows: TGTGCCAGCAGCTTGACTAGCGGGAATGAGCAGTTCTTC.

J is TRBJ2-3 and V is TRBV6-6; no clear D. V was clipped by 7 bases and J by 9 bases, with 14 bases between them. CDR3 length equals 12 residues. Germline V gene lookup returns CDR1 MNHNY and CDR2 SVGAGI (reference sequence). The CDR3 DNA reads as TGTGCCAGCAAATCCCCCCAAGAGACGCAGTATTTT. As protein: CASKSPQETQYF.

The chain has TRBV10-3 and TRBJ2-7, with 9 bases matching TRBD1. Germline V lookup: CDR1 ENHRY, CDR2 SYGVKD. The ends lost 4 bases at V and 4 bases at J; junction bases unmatched: 8. This CDR3 region has 15 residues. CDR3 sequence reads: CAISGTGTGLYEQYF. For the CDR3, the DNA is TGTGCCATCAGTGGGACCGGGACAGGGCTATACGAGCAGTACTTC.

Written as DNA, the CDR3 is TGTGCCATCAGTGAGCGGGGACAGGCGAGCACAGATACGCAGTATTTT. It yields the protein CAISERGQASTDTQYF. The V gene is TRBV10-3, the J gene TRBJ2-3, with 8 bases identical to TRBD1. The CDR3 has 16 amino acids. Germline assignment: CDR1 ENHRY and CDR2 SYGVKD. The J segment lost 0 bases and the V segment lost 2 bases, leaving 4 bases of the junction unmatched.

The chain links TRBV11-2 to TRBJ2-1; D is undetermined. This CDR3 is 14 amino acids long. Deletions cut 1 base from V and 5 bases from J, with 9 bases between. CDR1 and CDR2 from the germline V gene are SGHAT and FQNNGV. CDR3 residues: CASSLGSSDNEQFF. In nucleotides, the CDR3 is TGTGCCAGCAGCTTAGGTAGCTCTGACAATGAGCAGTTCTTC.

This CDR3 reads CATSSGQQYF. CDR3 nucleotide sequence: TGTGCCACGTCGTCCGGTCAGCAGTATTTT. This chain connects TRBV19 to TRBJ2-3; no firm D call. Per the germline V gene, CDR1 is LNHDA and CDR2 is SQIVND (reference sequence). The V gene lost 10 bases and the J gene lost 11 bases, with 13 bases spanning the gap. The CDR3 is 10 residues long.

The genes are TRBV27 and TRBJ1-2; 12 bases agree with TRBD1. The germline V gene encodes CDR1 MNHEY and CDR2 SMNVEV (reference sequence). The CDR3 totals 14 residues. Unmatched junction bases numbered 8, after V lost 6 bases and J lost 9 bases. The CDR3 DNA follows: TGTGCCAGCAGGTTTACCGGGACAGGGGGCAGCTACACCTTC. Residues: CASRFTGTGGSYTF.

The chain uses TRBV13 and TRBJ2-1, with D maybe TRBD2 (5 bases). The V gene's germline CDR1 is PRHDT and CDR2 FYEKMQ (reference sequence). The CDR3 is made up of 15 amino acids. Between the trimmed V and J ends, which lost 3 bases and 8 bases, there was a span of 17 bases. CDR3 protein: CASSFGLNPHYEQFF. CDR3 nucleotide sequence: TGTGCCAGCAGCTTCGGACTCAACCCGCACTATGAGCAGTTCTTC.

The V and J genes are TRBV30 and TRBJ2-3; D gene uncertain. Trimming shortened V by 3 bases and J by 5 bases, and 6 bases separated the two germline ends. The germline gives CDR1 GTSNPN, CDR2 SVGIG (reference sequence). CDR3 length: 11 amino acids. In nucleotides, the CDR3 is TGTGCCTGGAGCAGGCAAGATACGCAGTATTTT. It translates to CAWSRQDTQYF.

The rearrangement links TRBV18 to TRBJ1-1, with D possibly TRBD1 on 6 matching bases. V dropped 0 bases and J dropped 2 bases, with 10 bases sitting between them. The CDR3 sequence is 15 residues long. Germline V lookup: CDR1 KGHSH, CDR2 LQKENI. The CDR3 reads CASSPPGTINTEAFF. The CDR3 bases are TGTGCCAGCTCACCACCGGGGACAATAAACACTGAAGCTTTCTTT.